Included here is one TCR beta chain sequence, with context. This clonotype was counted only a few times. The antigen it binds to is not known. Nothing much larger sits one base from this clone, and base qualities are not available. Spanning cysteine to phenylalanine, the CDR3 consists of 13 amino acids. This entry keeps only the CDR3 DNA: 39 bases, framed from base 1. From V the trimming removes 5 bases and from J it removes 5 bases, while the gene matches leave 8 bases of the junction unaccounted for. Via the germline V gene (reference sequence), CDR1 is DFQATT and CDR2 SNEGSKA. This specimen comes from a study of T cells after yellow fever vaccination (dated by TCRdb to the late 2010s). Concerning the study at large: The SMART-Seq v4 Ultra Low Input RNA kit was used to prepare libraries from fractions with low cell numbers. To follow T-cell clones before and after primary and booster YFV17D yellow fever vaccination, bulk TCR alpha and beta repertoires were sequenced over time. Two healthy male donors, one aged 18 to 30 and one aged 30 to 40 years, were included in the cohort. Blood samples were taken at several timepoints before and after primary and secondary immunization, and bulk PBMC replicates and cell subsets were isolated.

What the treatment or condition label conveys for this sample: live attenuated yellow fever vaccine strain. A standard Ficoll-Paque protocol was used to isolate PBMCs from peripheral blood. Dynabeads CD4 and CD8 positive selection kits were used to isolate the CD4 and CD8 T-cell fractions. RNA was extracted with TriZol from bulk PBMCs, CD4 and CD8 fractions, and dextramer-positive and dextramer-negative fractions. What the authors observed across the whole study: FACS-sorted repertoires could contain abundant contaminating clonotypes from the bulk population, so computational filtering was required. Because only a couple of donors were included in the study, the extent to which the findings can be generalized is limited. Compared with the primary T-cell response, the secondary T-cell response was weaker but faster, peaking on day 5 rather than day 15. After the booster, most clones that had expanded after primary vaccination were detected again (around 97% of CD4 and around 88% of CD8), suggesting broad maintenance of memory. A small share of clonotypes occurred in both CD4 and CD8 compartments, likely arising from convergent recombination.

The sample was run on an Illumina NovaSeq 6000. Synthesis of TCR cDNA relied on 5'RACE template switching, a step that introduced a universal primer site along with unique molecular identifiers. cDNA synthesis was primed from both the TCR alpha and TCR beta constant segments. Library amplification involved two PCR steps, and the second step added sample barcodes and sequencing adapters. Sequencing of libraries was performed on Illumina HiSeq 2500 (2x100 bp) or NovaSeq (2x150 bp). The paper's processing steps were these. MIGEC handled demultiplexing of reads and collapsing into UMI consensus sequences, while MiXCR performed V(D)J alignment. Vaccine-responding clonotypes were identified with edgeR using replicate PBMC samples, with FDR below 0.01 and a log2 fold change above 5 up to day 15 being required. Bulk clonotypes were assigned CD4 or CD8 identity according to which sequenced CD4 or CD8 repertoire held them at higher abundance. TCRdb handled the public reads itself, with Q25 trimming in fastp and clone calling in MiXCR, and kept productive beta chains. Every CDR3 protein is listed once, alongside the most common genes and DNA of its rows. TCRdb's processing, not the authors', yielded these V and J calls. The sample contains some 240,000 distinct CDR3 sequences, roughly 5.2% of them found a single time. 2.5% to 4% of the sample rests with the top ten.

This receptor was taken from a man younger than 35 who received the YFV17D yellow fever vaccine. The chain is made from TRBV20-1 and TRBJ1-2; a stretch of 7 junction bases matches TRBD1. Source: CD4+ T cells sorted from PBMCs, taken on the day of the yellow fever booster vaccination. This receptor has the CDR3 CSAFRQGGYGYTF. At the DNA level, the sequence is TGCAGTGCTTTCCGACAGGGAGGGTATGGCTACACCTTC.